This T cell receptor beta chain is drawn from a study of CD8+CD57+ T cells in acquired aplastic anemia. Overall study: When averaged, DNA from sorted CD4+ and CD8+ cells came to approximately 3.2 ug.

Study-level findings and limits: Simpson's diversity of CD8+ cells was not significantly different in patients compared with controls.

CDR3 and TCR beta VDJ profiling relied on a genomic DNA template. One entry per CDR3 protein results from TCRdb running MiXCR on the reads. Among roughly 160,000 distinct CDR3 sequences listed, about 60% were seen once. As to this clonotype: The target antigen is unknown.

Germline V gene sequence: CDR1 SGHTA, CDR2 FQGNSA. The CDR3 has 13 amino acids. This receptor was obtained from a human donor in good health. J is TRBJ2-3 and V is TRBV7-2; D gene ambiguous. Specimen: sorted CD4+, CD8+, or CD8+CD57+ T cells (not recorded which) from PBMCs. The CDR3: CAKSQFPTDTQYF. The CDR3, as DNA: TGTGCGAAATCCCAATTCCCCACAGATACGCAGTATTTT.